This T cell receptor beta chain appears in the sequencing data of a study of human T cells and chemical hapten exposure. Findings and caveats of the study: Expanded TCRs clustered into significantly more large CDR3 similarity groups than controls, the analysis revealed. Unchanged with DPC sensitization were TCRs above 1 in 1000 frequency.

Time point here: pre-sensitization, week 0. This sample's treatment: therapeutic diphenylcyclopropenone sensitization with weekly scalp DPC. TCRdb independently ran MiXCR on the RACE reads; one entry per CDR3 protein. Among some 70,000 distinct CDR3 sequences, over 9.5% were seen once, and the ten largest hold roughly 5.2%. Germline V gives CDR1 LGHNA, CDR2 YNFKEQ. The CDR3 sequence is 16 residues long. Concerning this clonotype itself: Its antigen is unidentified. One end of the junction is discordant with germline, which a read error may explain.

The sample here was whole blood, taken in connection with sensitization to the hapten diphenylcyclopropenone (DPC). The clonotype was recovered from a woman in her forties or fifties with alopecia areata. Some clones in this sample may be carry-over from other donors' samples. This rearrangement joins TRBV4-2 to TRBJ2-2, with 9 bases fitting TRBD1. DNA for the CDR3: TGTGCCAGCAGCCGCTCGGGACAGGGAGGCCCCGGGGAGCTGTTCTTT. Protein sequence: CASSRSGQGGPGELFF.